This TCR beta chain was identified in a study of T-cell memory formation after mild COVID-19. Across the whole study: TCR clustering was largely donor specific.

TCRdb itself ran the 5' RACE reads through MiXCR, one entry per CDR3 protein. The data contain fewer than 400,000 distinct CDR3 sequences, over 10% of them singletons. With 5 bases clipped from V and 5 bases from J, the junction kept 9 bases outside the gene matches. Germline CDR1 is MNHEY and CDR2 is SVGEGT. The CDR3 contains 15 residues. The chain joins TRBV6-2 or TRBV6-3 to TRBJ2-5; 9 bases are shared with TRBD1. The sequence came from a man younger than 30 who had mild COVID-19 (a few samples of this study predate the infection). Cell type and time point are not known. Sequencing used PBMCs or a T cell subset sorted from them (not recorded which). The CDR3 region is CASSPGTGNRETQYF. Here the CDR3 DNA reads TGTGCCAGCAGTCCTGGGACAGGGAACCGGGAGACCCAGTACTTC.